This is a list of T cell receptor beta chains from one sample in a study of long-term antiretroviral therapy in people with HIV. Produced via immunoSEQ multiplex PCR; TCRdb's table is partial and in-frame only. The table records roughly 7,800 clones, about four fifths of them present only once. This specimen was unsorted PBMCs, taken 0.1 years after starting antiretroviral therapy. These receptors all come from a man between 35 and 55 years old with HIV. The CDR3 runs from the conserved cysteine through the conserved F or W. A D gene is named only where the DNA matches it firmly. Clone size is stated in some rows and not others, as once, few, many or a class when expanded.

>NA|TRBJ2-3|TRBV7-8|TRBD2
CASAWGSGGYSTDTQYF
TGTGCCAGCGCCTGGGGTAGCGGGGGGTATAGCACAGATACGCAGTATTTT
>NA|TRBJ1-3|TRBV11-2|NA
CASSWGNSGNTIYF
TGTGCCAGCAGTTGGGGGAACTCTGGAAACACCATATATTTT
>NA|TRBJ1-2|TRBV30|NA
CAWSVTGKNYGYTF
TGTGCCTGGAGTGTTACAGGGAAAAACTATGGCTACACCTTC
>NA|TRBJ2-7|TRBV27|TRBD1
CASRLEGDRTYEQYF
TGTGCCAGCAGATTAGAGGGGGACAGAACCTACGAGCAGTACTTC
>NA|TRBJ2-7|TRBV27|NA
CATMGSKRLHEQYF
TGTGCCACTATGGGGAGCAAGAGGTTACACGAGCAGTACTTC
>NA|TRBJ1-1|TRBV30|NA
CAWSVRTGSDTEAFF
TGTGCCTGGAGTGTACGAACAGGGTCAGACACTGAAGCTTTCTTT
>NA|TRBJ1-5|TRBV28|NA
CASSLDSNSNQPQHF
TGTGCCAGCAGCTTGGACAGTAATAGCAATCAGCCCCAGCATTTT
>once|TRBJ2-1|TRBV7-9|NA
CASSPLTGPNNEQFF
TGTGCCAGCAGCCCCCTGACCGGACCAAACAATGAGCAGTTCTTC
>NA|TRBJ2-3|TRBV18|NA
CASSPLSGTDTQYF
TGTGCCAGCTCACCCCTAAGCGGCACAGATACGCAGTATTTT
>once|TRBJ2-2|TRBV5-4|TRBD2
CASSPNSGGSTGELFF
TGTGCCAGCAGCCCTAATAGCGGGGGGAGCACCGGGGAGCTGTTTTTT
>NA|TRBJ1-5|TRBV19|NA
CASSTVSASDQPQHF
TGTGCCAGTAGCACAGTATCGGCCAGCGATCAGCCCCAGCATTTT
>once|TRBJ2-7|TRBV29-1|TRBD2
CSAGLAGDYEQYF
TGCAGCGCGGGACTAGCGGGGGACTACGAGCAGTACTTC
>NA|TRBJ1-5|TRBV6-1|TRBD1
CASSEATGGGQPQHF
TGTGCCAGCAGTGAAGCAACAGGGGGCGGCCAGCCCCAGCATTTT
>NA|TRBJ1-2|TRBV19|TRBD1
CASSIVLHRGLYYGYTF
TGTGCCAGTAGTATAGTGCTCCACAGGGGGCTGTACTATGGCTACACCTTC
>NA|TRBJ1-5|TRBV6-5|NA
CASSYQANQPQHF
TGTGCCAGCAGTTACCAGGCCAATCAGCCCCAGCATTTT
>NA|TRBJ1-3|TRBV5-1|NA
CASSLASGQSSGNTIYF
TGCGCCAGCAGCTTGGCCTCGGGGCAGAGCTCTGGAAACACCATATATTTT
>NA|TRBJ2-6|TRBV29-1|NA
CSAVTGANVLTF
TGCAGCGCCGTGACAGGGGCCAACGTCCTGACTTTC
>once|TRBJ1-5|TRBV5-1|NA
CASSFFRQTGVNQPQHF
TGCGCCAGCAGCTTCTTCCGACAGACGGGAGTCAATCAGCCCCAGCATTTT
>NA|TRBJ2-3|TRBV5-1|NA
CASSLESGELDTQYF
TGCGCCAGCAGCTTGGAGTCGGGGGAGCTAGATACGCAGTATTTT
>once|TRBJ1-2|TRBV15|NA
CATSREFRGIYGYTF
TGTGCCACCAGCAGAGAGTTCCGGGGGATCTATGGCTACACCTTC
>NA|TRBJ2-7|TRBV7-2|NA
CASSLATRTYEQYF
TGTGCCAGCAGCTTAGCGACCAGGACCTACGAGCAGTACTTC
>NA|TRBJ2-3|TRBV7-3|TRBD1
CASSYSGGSGDTQYF
TGTGCCAGCAGCTATTCAGGGGGCAGCGGGGATACGCAGTATTTT
>NA|TRBJ2-1|TRBV27|TRBD1
CASRAQGSDEQFF
TGTGCCAGCAGGGCACAGGGGAGCGATGAGCAGTTCTTC
>NA|TRBJ1-4|TRBV6-1|NA
CASRGQANEKLFF
TGTGCCAGCAGGGGGCAAGCTAATGAAAAACTGTTTTTT
>NA|TRBJ1-2|TRBV11-2|NA
CASSLGVTDNYGYTF
TGTGCCAGCAGCTTAGGGGTGACAGACAACTATGGCTACACCTTC
>once|TRBJ2-7|TRBV11-2|NA
CASSPLLGPDEQYF
TGTGCCAGCAGCCCCCTCCTCGGGCCCGACGAGCAGTACTTC
>NA|TRBJ2-1|TRBV7-6|NA
CASSIDPRNEQFF
TGTGCCAGCAGCATAGATCCCCGGAATGAGCAGTTCTTC
>NA|TRBJ2-3|TRBV5-4|TRBD2
CASSLSVFGGGRRDTQYF
TGTGCCAGCAGCTTAAGTGTATTTGGCGGGGGGCGGAGGGATACGCAGTATTTT
>NA|TRBJ2-7|TRBV15|TRBD1
CATSRVRTGGHEQYF
TGTGCCACCAGCAGAGTACGGACAGGGGGTCACGAGCAGTACTTC
>NA|TRBJ1-2|TRBV27|TRBD1
CASSLSGQGEYGYTF
TGTGCCAGCAGTTTATCAGGGCAGGGGGAATATGGCTACACCTTC
>NA|TRBJ1-2|TRBV28|TRBD1
CASSPGGVEYGYTF
TGTGCCAGCAGTCCAGGGGGAGTAGAATATGGCTACACCTTC
>NA|TRBJ2-7|TRBV9|NA
CASSPGTGEQYF
TGTGCCAGCAGCCCCGGGACCGGTGAGCAGTACTTC
>NA|TRBJ2-3|TRBV5-1|TRBD2
CASRRGGSLTSTDTQYF
TGCGCCAGCAGGCGGGGGGGCTCCCTAACTAGCACAGATACGCAGTATTTT
>NA|TRBJ1-4|TRBV5-8|NA
CASSSYGSTNEKLFF
TGTGCCAGCAGCTCTTACGGCTCAACTAATGAAAAACTGTTTTTT
>NA|TRBJ1-1|TRBV6-5|NA
CASSSRPGYGTEAFF
TGTGCCAGCAGTTCAAGGCCAGGGTACGGCACTGAAGCTTTCTTT
>NA|TRBJ2-1|TRBV7-8|TRBD1
CASHSRGQGRLENEQFF
TGTGCCAGCCACAGTAGGGGACAGGGACGTCTGGAAAATGAGCAGTTCTTC
>NA|TRBJ2-4|TRBV4-1|NA
CASSQGGMTKNIQYF
TGCGCCAGCAGCCAAGGGGGGATGACCAAAAACATTCAGTACTTC
>NA|TRBJ1-3|TRBV2|NA
CASSASGNTIYF
TGTGCCAGCAGTGCCTCTGGAAACACCATATATTTT
>NA|TRBJ2-7|TRBV7-2|NA
CASSLSGDSSYEQYF
TGTGCCAGCAGCTTATCCGGGGACTCCTCCTACGAGCAGTACTTC
>NA|TRBJ2-6|TRBV6-4|NA
CASSENGTRQSRANVLTF
TGTGCCAGCAGTGAAAACGGCACACGACAAAGTCGGGCCAACGTCCTGACTTTC
>NA|TRBJ2-5|TRBV19|TRBD1
CASSTGGQETQYF
TGTGCCAGTAGTACAGGGGGCCAGGAGACCCAGTACTTC
>NA|TRBJ1-4|TRBV9|NA
CASSGQGFGNEKLFF
TGTGCCAGCAGCGGGCAGGGTTTTGGTAATGAAAAACTGTTTTTT
>NA|TRBJ1-6|TRBV6-1|NA
CASSPLQETPLHF
TGTGCCAGCAGTCCATTACAGGAAACACCCCTCCACTTT
>NA|TRBJ2-3|TRBV6-6|NA
CASRQLSTDTQYF
TGTGCCAGCCGCCAGCTAAGCACAGATACGCAGTATTTT
>NA|TRBJ1-5|TRBV5-6|TRBD1
CASSSGQGGQPQHF
TGTGCCAGCAGTTCCGGACAGGGGGGACAGCCCCAGCATTTT
>NA|TRBJ2-3|TRBV6-4|TRBD2
CASSDSAGGLGDTQYF
TGTGCCAGCAGTGACTCAGCGGGGGGGCTGGGAGATACGCAGTATTTT
>NA|TRBJ1-5|TRBV10-1|NA
CASIWPRGGDSNQPQHF
TGCGCCAGCATATGGCCCCGGGGGGGCGATAGCAATCAGCCCCAGCATTTT
>NA|TRBJ2-1|TRBV7-6|NA
CASSFRDYNEQFF
TGTGCCAGCAGCTTCCGGGACTACAATGAGCAGTTCTTC
>NA|TRBJ2-1|TRBV9|NA
CASSVWSLSSYNEQFF
TGTGCCAGCAGCGTATGGTCGCTGAGCTCCTACAATGAGCAGTTCTTC
>NA|TRBJ1-6|TRBV9|NA
CASSPTTGPNSPLHF
TGTGCCAGCAGCCCAACCACAGGGCCTAATTCACCCCTCCACTTT
>NA|TRBJ2-7|TRBV5-5|NA
CASSPTKAPTYEQYF
TGTGCCAGCAGCCCTACGAAGGCCCCCACCTACGAGCAGTACTTC
>NA|TRBJ1-2|TRBV2|NA
CASSPSGPQGGYTF
TGTGCCAGCAGTCCAAGCGGGCCCCAGGGTGGCTACACCTTC
>NA|TRBJ2-7|TRBV15|NA
CATSRDQGEQYF
TGTGCCACCAGCAGAGATCAAGGGGAGCAGTACTTC
>NA|TRBJ2-7|TRBV7-2|NA
CASTPGTAPSEQYF
TGTGCCAGCACCCCCGGGACTGCTCCTTCTGAGCAGTACTTC
>NA|TRBJ2-7|TRBV23-1|NA
CASGEKGGFVREQYF
TGCGCCAGCGGGGAGAAGGGAGGTTTTGTTCGAGAGCAGTACTTC
>NA|TRBJ1-1|TRBV4-3|NA
CASKKKTVEAFF
TGCGCCAGTAAGAAAAAGACAGTAGAAGCTTTCTTT